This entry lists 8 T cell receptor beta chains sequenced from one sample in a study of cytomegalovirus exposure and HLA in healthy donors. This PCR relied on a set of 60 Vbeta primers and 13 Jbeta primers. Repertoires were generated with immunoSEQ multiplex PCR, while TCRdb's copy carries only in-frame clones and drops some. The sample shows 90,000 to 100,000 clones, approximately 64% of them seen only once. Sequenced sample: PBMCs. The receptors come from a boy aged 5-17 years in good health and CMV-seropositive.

The CDR3 loop is CASSSTANYGYTF. The CDR3 region has the DNA TGCGCCAGCAGCTCGACAGCTAACTATGGCTACACCTTC. The rearrangement uses TRBV5-1 and TRBJ1-2; D possibly corresponds to TRBD1 (5 bases). V lost 3 bases and J lost 0, with 6 bases in between. The length of the CDR3 is 13 residues. Germline CDR1 SGHRS, CDR2 YFSETQ.

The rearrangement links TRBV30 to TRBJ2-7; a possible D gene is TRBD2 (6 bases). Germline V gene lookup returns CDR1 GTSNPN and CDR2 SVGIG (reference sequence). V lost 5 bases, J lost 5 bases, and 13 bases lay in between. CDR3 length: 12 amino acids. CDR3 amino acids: CAWGGFRNEQYF. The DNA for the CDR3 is TGTGCCTGGGGGGGGTTTAGGAACGAGCAGTACTTC.

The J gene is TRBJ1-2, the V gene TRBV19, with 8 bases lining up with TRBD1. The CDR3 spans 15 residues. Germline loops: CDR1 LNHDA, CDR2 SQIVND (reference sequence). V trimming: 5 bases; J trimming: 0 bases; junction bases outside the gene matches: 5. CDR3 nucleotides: TGTGCCAGTAGTCAAGGGACAGGCGCTAACTATGGCTACACCTTC. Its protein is CASSQGTGANYGYTF.

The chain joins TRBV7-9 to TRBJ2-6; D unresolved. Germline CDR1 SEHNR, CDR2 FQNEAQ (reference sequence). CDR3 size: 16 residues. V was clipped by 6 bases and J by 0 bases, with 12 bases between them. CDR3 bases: TGTGCCAGCAGACGTCTGGCCTTCTCTGGGGCCAACGTCCTGACTTTC. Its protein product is CASRRLAFSGANVLTF. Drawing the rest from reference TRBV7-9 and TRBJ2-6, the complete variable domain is DTGVSQNPRHKITKRGQNVTFRCDPISEHNRLYWYRQTLGQGPEFLTYFQNEAQLEKSRLLSDRFSAERPKGSFSTLEIQRTEQGDSAMYLCASRRLAFSGANVLTFGAGSRLTVL.

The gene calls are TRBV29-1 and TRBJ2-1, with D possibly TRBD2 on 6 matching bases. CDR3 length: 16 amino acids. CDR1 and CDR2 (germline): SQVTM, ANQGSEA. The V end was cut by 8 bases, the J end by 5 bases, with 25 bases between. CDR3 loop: CSTNEGRGYPNNEQFF. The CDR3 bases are TGCAGCACCAATGAGGGCCGGGGGTATCCCAACAATGAGCAGTTCTTC.

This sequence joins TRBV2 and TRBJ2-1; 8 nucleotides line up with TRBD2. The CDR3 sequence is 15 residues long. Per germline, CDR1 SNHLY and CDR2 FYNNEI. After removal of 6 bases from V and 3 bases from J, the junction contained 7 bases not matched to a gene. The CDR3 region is CASSENSGIYNEQFF. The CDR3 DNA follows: TGTGCCAGCAGCGAAAATAGCGGGATCTACAATGAGCAGTTCTTC. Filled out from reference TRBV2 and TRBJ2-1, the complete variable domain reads EPEVTQTPSHQVTQMGQEVILRCVPISNHLYFYWYRQILGQKVEFLVSFYNNEISEKSEIFDDQFSVERPDGSNFTLKIRSTKLEDSAMYFCASSENSGIYNEQFFGPGTRLTVL.

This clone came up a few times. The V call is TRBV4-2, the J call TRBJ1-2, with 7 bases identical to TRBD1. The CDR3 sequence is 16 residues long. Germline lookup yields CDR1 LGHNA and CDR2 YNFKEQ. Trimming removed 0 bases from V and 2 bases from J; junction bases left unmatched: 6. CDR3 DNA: TGTGCCAGCAGCCAAGAATTTGACAGGGTGAACTATGGCTACACCTTC. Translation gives CASSQEFDRVNYGYTF.

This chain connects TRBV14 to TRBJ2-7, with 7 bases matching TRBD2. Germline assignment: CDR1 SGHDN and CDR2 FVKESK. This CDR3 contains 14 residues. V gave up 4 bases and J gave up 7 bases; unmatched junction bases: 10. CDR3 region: CASSPLETGGEQYF. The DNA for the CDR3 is TGTGCCAGCAGCCCATTAGAGACGGGAGGAGAGCAGTACTTC.